The entry that follows covers one TCR beta chain sequence. Its antigen remains unidentified. This sample was taken from a study of shared clonotypes between healthy human individuals. Study-wide findings and caveats: The genetic and exposure-history diversity represented was limited by few donors.

A deep-level run was used for the assay. Per sorted-subset replicate PCR, input was roughly 220 ng DNA, representing tens of thousands of T cell genomes. Libraries were prepared by immunoSEQ multiplex PCR; TCRdb keeps only in-frame clonotypes and omits some of them. Of 700,000 or so clones listed, 72% were seen once; the top ten hold 1.8%. Material: memory CD4+ T cells sorted from blood. Subset here: CD45RA-negative fraction. The TCR was taken from a woman aged 25 to 39 in good health.

DNA of the CDR3: TGTGCCAGCAGTTTGATGCAGCTATTCTCCTACGAGCAGTACTTC. It is translated as CASSLMQLFSYEQYF. The J gene is TRBJ2-7, the V gene TRBV28; D remains unclear. V was shortened by 3 bases and J by 0 bases, with 12 bases between the two germline ends. The V gene's germline CDR1 is MDHEN and CDR2 SYDVKM. CDR3 length: 15 residues.